This T cell receptor beta chain was sequenced in a study of blood T cell repertoires in COVID-19. Study overall: Acute-phase and convalescent COVID-19 samples originated in the United States, Italy and Spain. The cDNA or gDNA used as material had been derived from T cells, B-cell-depleted T cells, or PBMCs.

The CDR3 contains 14 residues. Looked up from germline, CDR1 is SEHNR and CDR2 is FQNEAQ (reference sequence). Trimming took 2 bases from V and 7 from J, leaving 14 bases between them. Per the study methods: Amplification with reference gene primers provided the estimates of nucleated cell counts. The assay was immunoSEQ multiplex PCR, and TCRdb's table has in-frame clones only and misses some. The DNA was the basis for D and trimming; V, J and clone size are from that table. The sample consists of around 250,000 clones, around four fifths of them appearing once. The specimen sequenced was peripheral blood. This receptor was identified in a man aged 40-49 years with active or convalescent COVID-19. The chain recombines TRBV7-9 with TRBJ1-1; D uncertain. The CDR3 bases are TGTGCCAGCAGCTTATCGCGGGGTCAAAATGAAGCTTTCTTT. It specifies CASSLSRGQNEAFF.